This T cell receptor beta chain originates from a study of blood T cell repertoires in COVID-19. Sequencing was performed with immunoSEQ multiplex PCR; in TCRdb, only in-frame clones are kept and a portion is missing. The table has under 200,000 clones, about 86% seen once. The CDR3 consists of 13 residues. Germline lookup yields CDR1 SQVTM and CDR2 ANQGSEA. V was pared by 4 bases and J by 3 bases, with 12 bases between. The sequence was collected from a man between 18 and 29 years old with active or convalescent COVID-19. The chain has TRBV29-1 and TRBJ1-2; the D gene is possibly TRBD1 (6 bases). The sequenced sample consisted of peripheral blood. The CDR3 nucleotides read TGCAGCGTTGGCCAGGGGATAGACTATGGCTACACCTTC. Its protein is CSVGQGIDYGYTF.